Listed here are 13 T cell receptor beta chains from one sample, sequenced in a study of technical replicates of blood from four donors. The method was immunoSEQ multiplex PCR; TCRdb's version includes in-frame clones alone and lacks a portion of them. The data show around 97,000 clones, just under 95% seen once. Input material: T cells isolated from PBMCs. Every receptor here comes from a human donor in good health.

J is TRBJ1-1 and V is TRBV5-6; D is unresolved. V lost 1 base to trimming and J lost 5 bases, with 12 bases between them. Germline CDR1 is SGHDT and CDR2 is YYEEEE. The CDR3 runs 14 residues. In DNA form, the CDR3 reads TGTGCCAGCAGCTTGAACGGCGCGGGTACTGAAGCTTTCTTT. Translated: CASSLNGAGTEAFF.

V usage is TRBV9 and J usage is TRBJ1-1, with 8 bases lining up with TRBD1. J was trimmed by 5 bases and V by 3 bases; bases with no gene match: 6. Germline lookup yields CDR1 SGDLS and CDR2 YYNGEE. CDR3 length equals 14 residues. CDR3 nucleotides: TGTGCCAGCAGCGGGACAGGGCTCGGAACTGAAGCTTTCTTT. It encodes CASSGTGLGTEAFF.

The chain carries TRBV14 and TRBJ2-3; the D is unclear. V was pared by 1 base and J by 2 bases, with 13 bases between. Germline V gene sequence: CDR1 SGHDN, CDR2 FVKESK. The CDR3 loop spans 16 amino acids. Written as DNA, the CDR3 is TGTGCCAGCAGCCAAGTAGGTTCAGGCCTCACAGATACGCAGTATTTT. Translation: CASSQVGSGLTDTQYF.

V and J are TRBV21-1 and TRBJ2-1; TRBD2 was called by the table and not checked on the DNA. TRBV21-1 has pseudogene status. CDR3 size: 16 residues. The DNA for the CDR3 is TGTGCCAGCAGCAGCAGGACTAGCGGGCGTAACAATGAGCAGTTCTTC. It is translated as CASSSRTSGRNNEQFF.

The rearrangement links TRBV6-5 to TRBJ2-1, with D possibly TRBD2 on 6 matching bases. The CDR3 contains 13 residues. Germline-derived CDR1 and CDR2 are MNHEY and SVGAGI. V gave up 4 bases and J gave up 9 bases, with 13 bases separating them. DNA of the CDR3: TGTGCCAGCAGTTGGCGCGCGGGGATTGAGCAGTTCTTC. Amino acids: CASSWRAGIEQFF.

This clone occurred once. The chain recombines TRBV28 with TRBJ2-7; D is uncertain. The V end lost 6 bases, the J end lost 3 bases, and 9 bases lay between the germline ends. This CDR3 spans 12 amino acids. Looked up from germline, CDR1 is MDHEN and CDR2 is SYDVKM. The CDR3 reads CASRTQNYEQYF. The DNA for the CDR3 is TGTGCCAGCAGGACTCAGAACTACGAGCAGTACTTC.

This clone showed up just a few times. This chain links TRBV9 with TRBJ1-1; 7 bases are shared with TRBD1. CDR1 SGDLS and CDR2 YYNGEE come from the germline V gene. V lost 3 bases and J lost 0; bases outside the gene matches: 5. The CDR3 spans 15 residues. The CDR3 is CASSETGDMNTEAFF. CDR3 in DNA: TGTGCCAGCAGCGAAACAGGGGACATGAACACTGAAGCTTTCTTT.

V is TRBV6-1 and J is TRBJ1-3; a possible D gene is TRBD1 (6 bases). The CDR3 contains 14 residues. Per the germline V gene, CDR1 is MNHNS and CDR2 is SASEGT. Trimming removed 2 bases at V and 9 bases at J, with 14 bases between. The CDR3 reads CASSEIGGGSTIYF. CDR3 bases: TGTGCCAGCAGTGAAATAGGGGGTGGGAGCACCATATATTTT.

The chain joins TRBV5-1 to TRBJ2-7; D might be TRBD2 (6 bases). V lost 1 base and J lost 7, with 12 bases in between. Germline values: CDR1 SGHRS, CDR2 YFSETQ. The CDR3 has 13 amino acids. The CDR3 loop reads CASSLTGAWEQYF. The CDR3 DNA follows: TGCGCCAGCAGCTTGACGGGAGCTTGGGAGCAGTACTTC.

V and J are TRBV7-6 and TRBJ1-5; D remains unclear. The CDR3 spans 14 residues. V gave up 3 bases and J gave up 0 bases, with 6 bases separating them. The germline V gene has CDR1 SGHVS and CDR2 FNYEAQ. The CDR3 coding sequence is TGTGCCAGCAGCTTGGGAGATAGCAATCAGCCCCAGCATTTT. This sequence encodes CASSLGDSNQPQHF. Looking up the rest from reference TRBV7-6 and TRBJ1-5 gives the full variable domain: GAGVSQSPRYKVTKRGQDVALRCDPISGHVSLYWYRQALGQGPEFLTYFNYEAQQDKSGLPNDRFSAERPEGSISTLTIQRTEQRDSAMYRCASSLGDSNQPQHFGDGTRLSIL.

This rearrangement joins TRBV29-1 to TRBJ1-4, with D perhaps matching TRBD1 (6 bases). The V end was cut by 1 base, the J end by 8 bases, with 8 bases between. The CDR3 spans 12 residues. CDR1 is SQVTM and CDR2 is ANQGSEA in the germline V gene. The CDR3: CSVEGTDEKLFF. In DNA, the CDR3 is TGCAGCGTTGAAGGGACAGACGAAAAACTGTTTTTT.

The rearrangement links TRBV5-1 to TRBJ2-7; unclear D gene. V lost 0 bases, J lost 2 bases, and 9 bases lay in between. Germline V gives CDR1 SGHRS, CDR2 YFSETQ. This CDR3 has 14 amino acids. CDR3 bases: TGCGCCAGCAGCTTGGCGGCGGAACCCTACGAGCAGTACTTC. It translates to CASSLAAEPYEQYF.

The V call is TRBV19, the J call TRBJ1-5, with TRBD1 identical over 10 bases. This CDR3 has 14 amino acids. The germline gives CDR1 LNHDA, CDR2 SQIVND (reference sequence). V gave up 5 bases and J gave up 5 bases; unmatched junction bases: 3. CDR3 residues: CASSGQGGDQPQHF. CDR3 coding DNA: TGTGCCAGTAGTGGACAGGGGGGCGATCAGCCCCAGCATTTT.